The 23 T cell receptor beta chains presented below share a single source sample, sequenced in a study of monozygotic twins with inflammatory bowel disease. TCRdb reanalyzed the 5' RACE reads, giving one entry per CDR3 protein sequence and no DNA. The specimen's table records about 150,000 distinct CDR3 sequences. Specimen: blood. The source of these receptors is a human donor with ulcerative colitis or Crohn's disease, or a healthy co-twin of an affected twin (not recorded which).

The genes are TRBV7-9 and TRBJ1-6. Germline lookup yields CDR1 SEHNR and CDR2 FQNEAQ (reference sequence). The CDR3 length is 17 residues. The CDR3 here is CASSFGHSRSYNSPLHF.

The CDR3 loop reads CASSFIAPEKLFF. The V call is TRBV28, the J call TRBJ1-4. This CDR3 has 13 residues. The germline CDR1 and CDR2 sequences are MDHEN and SYDVKM.

The V call is TRBV4-1, the J call TRBJ2-1; TCRdb's D call, TRBD1, is unchecked because there is no DNA. The germline V gene has CDR1 MGHRA and CDR2 YSYEKL. There are 17 residues in the CDR3. This CDR3 is CASSQTPVTGVYNEQFF.

The rearrangement links TRBV4-3 to TRBJ1-1. CDR3 length: 14 amino acids. Per the germline V gene, CDR1 is LGHNA and CDR2 is YSLEER. The CDR3 sequence is CASSLVRVSTEAFF.

The chain joins TRBV18 to TRBJ1-4. CDR1 and CDR2 from the germline V gene are KGHSH and LQKENI. The CDR3 loop spans 15 amino acids. CDR3 residues: CASSPPGMTNEKLFF. Together with reference TRBV18 and TRBJ1-4, the CDR3 gives the full variable domain: NAGVMQNPRHLVRRRGQEARLRCSPMKGHSHVYWYRQLPEEGLKFMVYLQKENIIDESGMPKERFSAEFPKEGPSILRIQQVVRGDSAAYFCASSPPGMTNEKLFFGSGTQLSVL.

The rearrangement joins TRBV9 to TRBJ2-7; as DNA is missing, the TRBD1 call by TCRdb cannot be tested. The CDR3 runs 14 residues. CDR1 SGDLS and CDR2 YYNGEE come from the germline V gene. The CDR3 reads CASSVAQGTYEQYF. Using reference TRBV9 and TRBJ2-7 for the parts outside the CDR3, the full variable domain is DSGVTQTPKHLITATGQRVTLRCSPRSGDLSVYWYQQSLDQGLQFLIQYYNGEERAKGNILERFSAQQFPDLHSELNLSSLELGDSALYFCASSVAQGTYEQYFGPGTRLTVT.

The genes are TRBV5-6 and TRBJ2-3; the D call from TCRdb, TRBD2, cannot be confirmed without DNA. There are 16 residues in the CDR3. The germline gives CDR1 SGHDT, CDR2 YYEEEE. The CDR3: CASSPTRTSGADTQYF.

This chain links TRBV21-1 with TRBJ2-3; absent DNA, TCRdb's TRBD1 call cannot be checked. TRBV21-1 is given as a pseudogene. The CDR3 contains 14 residues. The CDR3 is CASSRHGDGDTQYF.

This chain connects TRBV18 to TRBJ1-5. Germline V gene sequence: CDR1 KGHSH, CDR2 LQKENI. The CDR3 is 15 amino acids. CDR3 region: CASSPAGLGNQPQHF.

The chain joins TRBV4-3 to TRBJ2-5; TCRdb's D call, TRBD1, is unchecked because there is no DNA. CDR1 is LGHNA and CDR2 is YSLEER in the germline V gene. The CDR3 length is 13 residues. The CDR3 sequence: CASSPGIQETQYF.

V is TRBV24-1 and J is TRBJ2-7; TCRdb indicates TRBD1, and absent DNA this call remains unverified. The CDR3 is made up of 15 amino acids. The V gene's germline CDR1 is KGHDR and CDR2 SFDVKD. The chain's CDR3 is CATSYGKTGLDEQYF.

The CDR3 loop is CSAAPSGRVTETQYF. This rearrangement joins TRBV29-1 to TRBJ2-5; the D call from TCRdb, TRBD2, cannot be confirmed without DNA. This CDR3 is 15 amino acids long. Germline V gene sequence: CDR1 SQVTM, CDR2 ANQGSEA.

The CDR3 reads CATSEQSYQETQYF. The rearrangement links TRBV24-1 to TRBJ2-5. There are 14 residues in the CDR3. Germline CDR1 is KGHDR and CDR2 is SFDVKD.

The CDR3 region is CASSFGSGRTSYNEQFF. This rearrangement joins TRBV27 to TRBJ2-1; there is no DNA to check the TCRdb D call of TRBD2. This CDR3 has 17 residues. In germline, CDR1 is MNHEY, CDR2 SMNVEV (reference sequence).

The V call is TRBV5-1, the J call TRBJ2-1; TCRdb gives TRBD2 as the D gene, but with no DNA this cannot be confirmed. CDR3 length: 18 amino acids. Germline V lookup: CDR1 SGHRS, CDR2 YFSETQ. The CDR3 reads CASTPPAGLAGDYNEQFF.

The rearrangement joins TRBV28 to TRBJ2-1; the D call from TCRdb, TRBD2, cannot be confirmed without DNA. Germline CDR1 is MDHEN and CDR2 is SYDVKM. The CDR3 is 16 residues long. The CDR3 loop is CASSFTSGGPYNEQFF.

The chain is built from TRBV7-9 and TRBJ2-7; TCRdb's D call, TRBD1, is unchecked because there is no DNA. The CDR3 has 14 residues. The germline V gene encodes CDR1 SEHNR and CDR2 FQNEAQ (reference sequence). The CDR3 is CASSLQGISYEQYF.

This sequence joins TRBV20-1 and TRBJ2-6; the TCRdb D gene call, TRBD1, has no DNA to confirm it. The CDR3 totals 16 residues. Germline V CDR1 and CDR2: DFQATT, SNEGSKA (reference sequence). CDR3 protein: CSARQFPGAGANVLTF.

V is TRBV11-2 and J is TRBJ2-5; with no DNA, the TCRdb D assignment of TRBD2 cannot be verified. Germline CDR1 and CDR2: SGHAT and FQNNGV. This CDR3 has 15 amino acids. The CDR3 is CASSPALGRGETQYF.

The CDR3 sequence is CSARDLVGLAGGPDTQYF. The chain couples TRBV20-1 to TRBJ2-3; the TCRdb D gene call, TRBD2, has no DNA to confirm it. The CDR3 contains 18 residues. Germline loops: CDR1 DFQATT, CDR2 SNEGSKA (reference sequence).

This chain connects TRBV7-3 to TRBJ1-1; TCRdb designates TRBD1, a call that cannot be tested without DNA. CDR3 length: 14 amino acids. Germline assignment: CDR1 SGHTA and CDR2 FQGTGA. Here the CDR3 reads CASSFVGRGTEAFF.

The chain uses TRBV27 and TRBJ2-7. Germline V gene sequence: CDR1 MNHEY, CDR2 SMNVEV (reference sequence). The CDR3 contains 13 residues. CDR3 loop: CASSRWQTYEQYF.

The rearrangement uses TRBV18 and TRBJ2-4; TCRdb selects TRBD1, and the lack of DNA leaves this call unchecked. The germline V gene has CDR1 KGHSH and CDR2 LQKENI. The CDR3 totals 14 residues. CDR3 in amino acids: CASSPRDSKNIQYF.